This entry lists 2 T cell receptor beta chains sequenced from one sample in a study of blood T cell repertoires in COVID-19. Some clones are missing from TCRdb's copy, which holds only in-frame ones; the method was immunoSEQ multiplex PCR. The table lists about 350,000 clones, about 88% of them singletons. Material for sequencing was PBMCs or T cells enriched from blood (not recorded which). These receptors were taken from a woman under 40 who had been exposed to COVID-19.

The DNA for the CDR3 is TGTGCTAGTGGTTTAGTAGGGGGAACTGAAGCTTTCTTT. Protein sequence: CASGLVGGTEAFF. This chain connects TRBV12-5 to TRBJ1-1; D possibly corresponds to TRBD1 (6 bases). Trimming stripped 3 bases from V and 5 bases from J, with 10 bases between. Germline loops: CDR1 LGHNT, CDR2 FRNRAP. This CDR3 has 13 amino acids.

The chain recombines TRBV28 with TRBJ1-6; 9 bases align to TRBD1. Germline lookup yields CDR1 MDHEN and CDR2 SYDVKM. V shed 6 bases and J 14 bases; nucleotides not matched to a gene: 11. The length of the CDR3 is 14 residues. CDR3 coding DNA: TGTGCCAGCAGAATAGACAGGGGGATCGCATCCCTCCACTTT. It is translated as CASRIDRGIASLHF. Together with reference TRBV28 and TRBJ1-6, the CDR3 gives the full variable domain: DVKVTQSSRYLVKRTGEKVFLECVQDMDHENMFWYRQDPGLGLRLIYFSYDVKMKEKGDIPEGYSVSREKKERFSLILESASTNQTSMYLCASRIDRGIASLHFGNGTRLTVT.